The present TCR beta chain was sequenced within a study of cytomegalovirus exposure and HLA in healthy donors. General study points: Data from an earlier analysis indicated that most TCR beta V segments were productive either about 87% or about 30% of the time. Analysis performed later found 16,951 TCR beta sequences associated with HLA alleles at 0.05 false discovery rate. A list of 164 TCR beta chains associated with cytomegalovirus was given.

The CDR3 extends over 15 amino acids. The germline V gene encodes CDR1 SGHDT and CDR2 YYEEEE. Trimming stripped 3 bases from V and 0 bases from J, with 10 bases between. Of note for this clone: The antigen remains unidentified.

Researchers ran the PCR with 60 Vbeta and 13 Jbeta primers. Profiled with immunoSEQ multiplex PCR; TCRdb holds only in-frame clones, not every one. The sample holds about 200,000 clones, 79% seen once. The chain is built from TRBV5-6 and TRBJ2-4; maybe TRBD2 (6 bases). Sequenced: PBMCs. The receptor comes from a male donor in good health and CMV-seropositive. Here the CDR3 reads CASSWRGLAKNIQYF. The CDR3 region has the DNA TGTGCCAGCAGCTGGCGGGGACTAGCCAAAAACATTCAGTACTTC.